This TCR beta chain stems from a study of human T cells and chemical hapten exposure. Overall study context: Mostly female patients had alopecia areata, totalis or universalis. Small volume differences among pooled libraries mainly caused per-sample TCR yield variation.

The library attached unique molecular identifiers to individual cDNA molecules. TCRdb re-called the RACE reads through MiXCR, storing one row per CDR3 protein. The profile shows about 380,000 distinct CDR3 sequences, around 5% of them singletons. This clonotype was counted ten times or more. Indicated time point: patch test 1, 2 weeks after DPC sensitization. Treatment here: therapeutic diphenylcyclopropenone sensitization with weekly scalp DPC. Blood draws came before every patch-test application. CDR1 LGHDT and CDR2 YNNKEL come from the germline V gene (reference sequence). The ends lost 1 base at V and 1 base at J; junction bases unmatched: 9. This CDR3 region has 19 residues.

V and J are TRBV3-1 and TRBJ2-3; 12 bases align to TRBD2. The sample in question was whole blood, obtained in connection with sensitization to the hapten diphenylcyclopropenone (DPC). This sequence was found in a woman in her forties or fifties with alopecia areata. Some clones in this sample may be carry-over from other donors' samples. CDR3 coding DNA: TGTGCCAGCAGCCAAGCTCTAGCGGGGGGGCGACGCGGCACAGATACGCAGTATTTT. Amino acid sequence: CASSQALAGGRRGTDTQYF.